What follows is one TCR beta chain and its context. Per the study methods: From reference gene primer amplification, estimates of nucleated cell counts were derived. TCRdb keeps only in-frame clones here, not all; method: immunoSEQ multiplex PCR. V and J calls and clone size are as listed in that table; D and trimming were resolved from the DNA. The table records around 440,000 clones, 88% of them present only once. The sample comes from a study of blood T cell repertoires in COVID-19. Across the study: Samples came from the United States, Italy and Spain, spanning acute and convalescent COVID-19. The cDNA or gDNA used as material had been derived from T cells, B-cell-depleted T cells, or PBMCs.

CDR1 and CDR2 (germline): SEHNR, FQNEAQ (reference sequence). This CDR3 has 16 amino acids. The ends lost 5 bases at V and 4 bases at J; junction bases unmatched: 11. Seattle patients were enrolled while actively infected and followed longitudinally. Input material: peripheral blood. This clonotype originated in a woman aged 45-59 years with COVID-19, enrolled during active disease. This rearrangement joins TRBV7-9 to TRBJ1-1, with 9 positions matching TRBD1. DNA for the CDR3: TGTGCCAGCAGCCGTAAGAGAGACAGGGGGGGCACTGAAGCTTTCTTT. Residues: CASSRKRDRGGTEAFF.